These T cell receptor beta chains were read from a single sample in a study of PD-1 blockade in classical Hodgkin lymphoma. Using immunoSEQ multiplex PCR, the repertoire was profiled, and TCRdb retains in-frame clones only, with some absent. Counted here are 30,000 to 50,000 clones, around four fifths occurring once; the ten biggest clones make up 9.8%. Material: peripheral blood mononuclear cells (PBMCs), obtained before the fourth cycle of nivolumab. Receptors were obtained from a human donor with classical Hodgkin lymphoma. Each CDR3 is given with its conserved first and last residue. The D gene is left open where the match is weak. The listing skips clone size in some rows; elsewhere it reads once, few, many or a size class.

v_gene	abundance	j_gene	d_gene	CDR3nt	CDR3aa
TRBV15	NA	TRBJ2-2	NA	TGTGCCACCAGCAGAGTGAAGGGTATAAACACCGGGGAGCTGTTTTTT	CATSRVKGINTGELFF
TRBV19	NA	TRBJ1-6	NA	TGTGCCAGTAGTCCTAGACCGGGCCTTAATTCACCCCTCCACTTT	CASSPRPGLNSPLHF
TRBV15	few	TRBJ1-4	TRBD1	TGTGCCACCAGCAGTGGGACAGAGGGGCCTAATGAAAAACTGTTTTTT	CATSSGTEGPNEKLFF
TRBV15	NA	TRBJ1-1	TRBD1	TGTGCCACCAGCAGAACCGACAGGGGACCGAACACTGAAGCTTTCTTT	CATSRTDRGPNTEAFF
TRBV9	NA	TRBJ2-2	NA	TGTGCCAGCAGCGTAGGAGTGATCGAGGGCGGGGAGCTGTTTTTT	CASSVGVIEGGELFF
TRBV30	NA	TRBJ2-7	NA	TGTGCCCTTCAGGATCTTAGGCCCTACGAGCAGTACTTC	CALQDLRPYEQYF
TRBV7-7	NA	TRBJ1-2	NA	TGTGCTAGCAGCTTAATACGGGACAACTCTAACTATGGCTACACCTTC	CASSLIRDNSNYGYTF
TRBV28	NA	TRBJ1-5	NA	TGTGCCAGCAGTTTTCTGGCAAACAATCAGCCCCAGCATTTT	CASSFLANNQPQHF
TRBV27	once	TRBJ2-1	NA	TGTGCCAGCATGAGTTGGAGCTCCTACAATGAGCAGTTCTTC	CASMSWSSYNEQFF
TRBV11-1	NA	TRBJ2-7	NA	TGTGCCAGCAGCTCTACTTATTACGAGCAGTACTTC	CASSSTYYEQYF
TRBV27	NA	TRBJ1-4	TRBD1	TGTGCCAGCAGTTTATGGCAGGGGGCCGCAGAACTGTTTTTT	CASSLWQGAAELFF
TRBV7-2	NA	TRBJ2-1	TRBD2	TGTGCCAGCAGCCTCCTAGCGGGGGGCCACTCCTACAATGAGCAGTTCTTC	CASSLLAGGHSYNEQFF
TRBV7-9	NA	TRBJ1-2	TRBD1	TGTGCCAGCAGCGGGACAGGACAGATTAACTATGGCTACACCTTC	CASSGTGQINYGYTF
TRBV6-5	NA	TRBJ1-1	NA	TGTGCCAGCAGTTACGAAGGGGCGGTCACTGAAGCTTTCTTT	CASSYEGAVTEAFF
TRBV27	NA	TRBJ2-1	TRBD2	TGTGCCAGTAATCTTGGGACTAGCGGGGCCCCTGAGCAGTTCTTC	CASNLGTSGAPEQFF
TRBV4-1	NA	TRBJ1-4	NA	TGCGCCAGCAGCCAGGGAAGTTGGAATGAAAAACTGTTTTTT	CASSQGSWNEKLFF
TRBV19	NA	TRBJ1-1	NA	TGTGCCAGTAGTAAGACAGGTAGGACTGAAGCTTTCTTT	CASSKTGRTEAFF
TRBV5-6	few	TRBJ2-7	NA	TGTGCCAGCAGCCTCGACAGCAACGAGCAGTACTTC	CASSLDSNEQYF
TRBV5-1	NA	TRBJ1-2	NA	TGCGCCAGCCGATCCGGGACAAGATCTAACTATGGCTACACCTTC	CASRSGTRSNYGYTF
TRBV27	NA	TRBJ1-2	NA	TGTGCCAGCAGTTTAGGTCAGGGAGATGGCTACACCTTC	CASSLGQGDGYTF
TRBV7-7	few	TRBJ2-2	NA	TGTGCTAGCAGCGTAGGGGGGAACGGGGAGCTGTTTTTT	CASSVGGNGELFF
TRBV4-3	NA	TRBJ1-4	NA	TGCGCCAGCAGCCAGGGACAATACTCTAATGAAAAACTGTTTTTT	CASSQGQYSNEKLFF
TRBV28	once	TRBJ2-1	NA	TGTGCCAGCAGCCGTGGACTTCTTGAGCAGTTCTTC	CASSRGLLEQFF
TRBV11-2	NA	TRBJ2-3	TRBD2	TGTGCCAGCAGCTTAGGTCGCCTAGCGGGACGATTCACAGATACGCAGTATTTT	CASSLGRLAGRFTDTQYF
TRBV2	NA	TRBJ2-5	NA	TGTGCCAGCATTGCCTTGAGAATGGACGTCTCCACCGGGACCCAGTACTTC	CASIALRMDVSTGTQYF
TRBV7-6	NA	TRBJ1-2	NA	TGTGCCAGCAGCTTAGCCCCCGGAGCGCCTAACTATGGCTACACCTTC	CASSLAPGAPNYGYTF
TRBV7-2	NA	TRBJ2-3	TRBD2	TGTGCCAGCAGCTTAGTAGCGGGGGGAGATACGCAGTATTTT	CASSLVAGGDTQYF
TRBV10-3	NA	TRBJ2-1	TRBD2	TGTGCCATCAGTGTTGGCGGGGGGAGCTCCTACAATGAGCAGTTCTTC	CAISVGGGSSYNEQFF
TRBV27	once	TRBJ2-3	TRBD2	TGTGCCAGCAGTTTTCTAGCGGGCACAGATACGCAGTATTTT	CASSFLAGTDTQYF
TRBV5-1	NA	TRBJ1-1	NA	TGCGCCAGCAGCTTCTTGGGCAGGACAGTAGTTGAAGCTTTCTTT	CASSFLGRTVVEAFF
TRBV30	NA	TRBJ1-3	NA	TGTGCCTGGAGTGTAGGGAACACCATATATTTT	CAWSVGNTIYF
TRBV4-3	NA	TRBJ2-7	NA	TGCGCCAGCAGCCAAGGTAAGGCCTCCTACGAGCAGTACTTC	CASSQGKASYEQYF
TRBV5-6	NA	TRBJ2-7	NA	TGTGCCAGCAGCCGTCAACAGGGTTACTCCTACGAGCAGTACTTC	CASSRQQGYSYEQYF
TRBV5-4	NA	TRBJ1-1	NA	TGTGCCAGCAGCACGAACACTGAAGCTTTCTTT	CASSTNTEAFF
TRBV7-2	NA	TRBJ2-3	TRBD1	TGTGCCACCTGGGACAGGATGAGCACAGATACGCAGTATTTT	CATWDRMSTDTQYF
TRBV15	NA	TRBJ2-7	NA	TGTGCCACCAGCAGCCCCAGGGACGAGCAGTACTTC	CATSSPRDEQYF
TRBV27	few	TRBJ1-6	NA	TGTGCCAGCAGTTTATTCGGGAATGTGGGTTCACCCCTCCACTTT	CASSLFGNVGSPLHF
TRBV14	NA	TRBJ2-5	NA	TGTGCCAGCGAGGAGGAGACCCAGTACTTC	CASEEETQYF
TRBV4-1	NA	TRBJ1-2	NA	TGCGCCAGCAGCCTAAATAGGGGGGAGGATGGCTACACCTTC	CASSLNRGEDGYTF
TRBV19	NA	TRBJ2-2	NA	TGTGCCAGTAGTACCACACCCGGGAACACCGGGGAGCTGTTTTTT	CASSTTPGNTGELFF
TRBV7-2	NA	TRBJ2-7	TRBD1	TGTGCCAGCAGCTTAGAGGGTCCCCGGGACAGGGGGTACGAGCAGTACTTC	CASSLEGPRDRGYEQYF
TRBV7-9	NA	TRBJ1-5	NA	TGTGCCAGCAGCTTAGGATCAGGCTTTCAGCCCCAGCATTTT	CASSLGSGFQPQHF
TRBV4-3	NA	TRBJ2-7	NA	TGCGCCAGCAGCCAGGCCGGGACGGATTCCTACGAGCAGTACTTC	CASSQAGTDSYEQYF
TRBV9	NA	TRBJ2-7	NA	TGTGCCAGCAGCGTAACGGTAGGGGGCGAGCAGTACTTC	CASSVTVGGEQYF
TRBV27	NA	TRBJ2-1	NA	TGTGCCAGCAGTTTTATTAGCGGTTTAGGTTCCTACAATGAGCAGTTCTTC	CASSFISGLGSYNEQFF
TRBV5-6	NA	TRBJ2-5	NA	TGTGCCAGCAGCGCGACCGGGTCCCAAGAGACCCAGTACTTC	CASSATGSQETQYF
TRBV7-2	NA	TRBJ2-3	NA	TGTGCCAGCAGCTCTGTTGGGACGGCTATAGGAGGTACGCAGTATTTT	CASSSVGTAIGGTQYF
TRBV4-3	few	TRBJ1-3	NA	TGCGCCAGCAGCCGAGGGACAAGCTCTGGAAACACCATATATTTT	CASSRGTSSGNTIYF
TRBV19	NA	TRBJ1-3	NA	TGTGCCAGTAGTCGAGCCCAGGAAGCTGGAAACACCATATATTTT	CASSRAQEAGNTIYF
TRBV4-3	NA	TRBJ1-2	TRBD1	TGCGCCAGCAGCCAAGACAGCCAGGGGGCTATCAATGGCTACACCTTC	CASSQDSQGAINGYTF
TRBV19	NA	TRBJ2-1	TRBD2	TGTGCCAGTAGTGAGGTGGGACTAGCGGGGCTTCGGGAGCAGTTCTTC	CASSEVGLAGLREQFF
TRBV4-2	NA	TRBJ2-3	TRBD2	TGTGCCAGCAGCATTCGACTATCCGGGGGGGAAGATACGCAGTATTTT	CASSIRLSGGEDTQYF
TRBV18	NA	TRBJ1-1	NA	TGTGCCAGCTCACCAATTGCCGGGCCCTACACTGAAGCTTTCTTT	CASSPIAGPYTEAFF